These T cell receptor beta chains were read from a single sample in a study of T cell responses to AZD1222 COVID-19 vaccine. This table comes from immunoSEQ multiplex PCR, and its TCRdb copy is limited to in-frame clones, with some not included. The sample carries roughly 80,000 clones, 90% recorded once. The material sequenced was peripheral blood, taken 28 days after the second AZD1222 dose. The receptors come from an adult who received the AZD1222 COVID-19 vaccine. CDR3s include the opening cysteine and the closing phenylalanine or tryptophan. A D gene is named only where the DNA matches it firmly.

j_call | v_call | d_call | cdr3_aa
TRBJ1-2 | TRBV5-4 | TRBD1 | CASSLAGQENGYTF
TRBJ2-1 | TRBV6-1 | TRBD2 | CASSENKVSGGYNEQFF
TRBJ2-5 | TRBV5-6 | TRBD2 | CASSDVSGRHHETQYF
TRBJ2-1 | TRBV30 | TRBD1 | CAWSVPPPLRQGISNEQFF
TRBJ2-7 | TRBV5-4 | TRBD2 | CASSFRLAGGPRPSYEQYF
TRBJ2-3 | TRBV1 | - | CTSSLREPILDTQYF
TRBJ2-3 | TRBV30 | - | CAWGTTDTQYF
TRBJ2-3 | TRBV7-8 | - | CASSLSGGSGTDTQYF
TRBJ1-5 | TRBV9 | - | CASSVDGGLQPQHF
TRBJ2-5 | TRBV6-2/TRBV6-3 | TRBD1 | CASSTPLTGGQTQYF
TRBJ2-7 | TRBV6-5 | - | CASSYSARRSSYEQYF
TRBJ2-7 | TRBV11-3 | - | CASSLVGSSLYEQYF
TRBJ1-3 | TRBV12-3/TRBV12-4 | - | CAISTSGNTIYF
TRBJ2-3 | TRBV11-2 | - | CASSLSEDTQYF
TRBJ1-4 | TRBV5-5 | - | CASSLGRLTGTLTEKLFF
TRBJ2-1 | TRBV7-9 | - | CTPSVMPYNEQFF
TRBJ2-1 | TRBV25-1 | - | CASSENGGLYNEQFF